The following is a T cell receptor (beta chain) sequence with its context. The target of this receptor is not known. The record has no base qualities; no much larger clone is one base away. These data are taken from a study of Graves' ophthalmopathy and Graves' hyperthyroidism (dated by TCRdb to 2017 to 2018). Some background on the complete study: Stable hyperthyroidism was defined as no progression to ophthalmopathy within 18 months of follow-up. Once sampling was done, hyperthyroidism patients were given methimazole at a starting dose of 30 mg daily, while ophthalmopathy patients were given high-dose intravenous methylprednisolone. The study used signatures of the TCR beta repertoire to tell Graves' ophthalmopathy apart from Graves' hyperthyroidism and to predict which patients would progress to ophthalmopathy. In total, 135 blood samples were TCR-sequenced: around 42 ophthalmopathy, around 75 hyperthyroidism and some 17 hyperthyroidism-to-ophthalmopathy patients. A discovery set of 95 to 100 patients (around 44 ophthalmopathy, approximately 58 stable hyperthyroidism) was enrolled to explore V-J signatures distinguishing ophthalmopathy from hyperthyroidism. The independent validation cohort included under 20 hyperthyroidism patients plus 17 patients who later progressed from hyperthyroidism to ophthalmopathy. In roughly six hyperthyroidism patients, the T-cell repertoires found in thyroid tissue were compared with those found in blood. Here is what the overall study found, with its caveats: Among expanded thyroid clonotypes with frequency above 0.001, most also showed up in blood, which suggests that blood repertoires may reflect the thyroid immune response. The 13-signature model separated ophthalmopathy from stable hyperthyroidism with approximately 90% sensitivity and roughly 84% specificity in cross-validation, and 80%/75% in the test set. No statistical method was used to predetermine the sample size, and group allocation was not hidden from the investigators. In validation, the model predicted ophthalmopathy progression with 70.59% sensitivity and approximately 72% specificity; 12 predicted patients were CT-confirmed with GO in a median of approximately 6.2 months.

TCR beta CDR3 regions were amplified from RNA transcripts for repertoire sequencing. A first-round RT-PCR used HTBI primers with the Qiagen OneStep RT-PCR kit, followed by a second-round multiplex PCR, size selection and purification. The libraries underwent paired-end sequencing with 100 bp reads on an Illumina HiSeq2000. In the authors' own workflow: SOAPnuke was used to process the reads, removing any read that contained adapters or uncalled bases, had a mean Phred below 15, or lacked an exact match to the constant primer or identifier. COPE v1.2.5 was used to merge high-quality paired reads. Unique nucleotide sequences were defined as clonotypes and aligned to IMGT TRB V, D and J references using MiTCR v1.1. The analysis was limited to V-J combinations with a frequency above 0.0001, which together covered 98% to 99.2% of repertoires. A TCR clonal expansion and chaos score per V-J combination was defined as the ratio of F50 clonal expansion to chaos observed in the TCRdist matrix. Welch's t-statistics and random forest were used to reduce the features to some 13 V-J combinations, which were then used as input to a naive Bayes classifier. The Morisita-Horn index was used to measure how similar the thyroid and blood repertoires were. TCRdb reran the public reads through fastp at Q25 and MiXCR, keeping productive beta chains. Identical CDR3 protein sequences are pooled into one entry, listed with their most common genes and DNA. V and J calls and clone size were set by TCRdb, not the authors. The table for this sample lists about 1.2 million distinct CDR3 sequences; around a third of them were counted only once. The leading ten clones occupy approximately 12% of the sample.

For this chain, trimming is 5 bases at the V end and 7 bases at the J end, and the number of junction bases without a gene match is 9. Based on the germline V gene, the CDR1 and CDR2 sequences are MGHDK and SYGVNS. Inclusive of the bounding cysteine and phenylalanine, the CDR3 is 15 residues long. Kept here is only the CDR3 DNA, which spans 45 bases and is read in frame from base 1. The hyperthyroidism patients were 18 to 65 years old and newly diagnosed, with a disease duration of less than 2 months. Anyone with other autoimmune diseases, uncontrolled infections, pregnancy or lactation was excluded from the study. Clinical symptoms, serum thyroxine, TRAb, thyroid ultrasound and orbital computed tomography were used for diagnosis. Total RNA was extracted with Trizol reagent and quality-checked on an Agilent 2100 Bioanalyzer.

In this chain, TRBV25-1 is recombined with TRBJ1-4, with 8 junctional bases fitting TRBD1. This TCR derives from an adult man with Graves' hyperthyroidism. The sequenced sample was peripheral blood or thyroid tissue (not recorded which). The DNA sequence is TGTGCCAGCAGTTCTAGACAGGGGCTGAGTGAAAAACTGTTTTTT. This codes for CASSSRQGLSEKLFF.